These 16 T cell receptor beta chains were sequenced from one sample in a study of blood T cell repertoires in COVID-19. TCRdb's table, derived via immunoSEQ multiplex PCR, lists solely in-frame clones and lacks some. The sample contains 150,000 to 200,000 clones, 80% to 90% of which appear only once. Sequencing was done on a sample of peripheral blood. Every receptor here comes from a young man with active or convalescent COVID-19.

The chain joins TRBV6-5 to TRBJ2-7, with a possible D match to TRBD1 (5 bases). V lost 7 bases, J lost 2 bases, and 12 bases lay in between. There are 13 residues in the CDR3. Germline V gives CDR1 MNHEY, CDR2 SVGAGI. The CDR3 nucleotides read TGTGCCAGCACCACGACAGAGACCTACGAGCAGTACGTC. This encodes CASTTTETYEQYV.

This chain uses TRBV5-1 with TRBJ1-1; possible D gene TRBD1, 5 bases. V lost 0 bases and J lost 6, with 12 bases in between. Per the germline V gene, CDR1 is SGHRS and CDR2 is YFSETQ. This CDR3 is 14 amino acids long. The CDR3 region has the DNA TGCGCCAGCAGCTTGGGGGATTTAGGGGCTGAAGCTTTCTTT. Translated: CASSLGDLGAEAFF.

This clone occurred once. V is TRBV11-3 and J is TRBJ2-7; D uncertain. V lost 5 bases, J lost 3 bases, and 14 bases lay in between. The CDR3 is made up of 14 amino acids. Germline values: CDR1 SGHNT, CDR2 YENEEA. The DNA for the CDR3 is TGTGCCAGCAGCCCGCGTCAGGTAGGCTACGAGCAGTACTTC. It specifies CASSPRQVGYEQYF.

The CDR3 coding sequence is TGTGCCAGCAGCGTAGTTAGCGGAAGCACAGATACGCAGTATTTT. Its translation is CASSVVSGSTDTQYF. The J gene is TRBJ2-3, the V gene TRBV9, with D possibly TRBD2 on 6 matching bases. Germline V gene data show CDR1 as SGDLS and CDR2 as YYNGEE. The V end was cut by 0 bases, the J end by 0 bases, with 8 bases between. CDR3 size: 15 residues. Full variable domain (rest looked up from reference TRBV9 and TRBJ2-3): DSGVTQTPKHLITATGQRVTLRCSPRSGDLSVYWYQQSLDQGLQFLIQYYNGEERAKGNILERFSAQQFPDLHSELNLSSLELGDSALYFCASSVVSGSTDTQYFGPGTRLTVL.

A few counts support this clone. The rearrangement joins TRBV19 to TRBJ1-1; 7 bases map to TRBD1. This CDR3 comprises 13 residues. With 7 bases clipped from V and 5 bases from J, the junction kept 7 bases outside the gene matches. Germline CDR1 LNHDA, CDR2 SQIVND (reference sequence). The CDR3 nucleotides read TGTGCCAGTACCTCGACAGGGAGAACTGAAGCTTTCTTT. This translates into CASTSTGRTEAFF.

The CDR3 coding sequence is TGTGCCTGGAGTGTACGGGGAATAGACAATGAGCAGTTCTTC. It translates to CAWSVRGIDNEQFF. The chain has TRBV30 and TRBJ2-1; tentatively, D is TRBD2 (5 bases). Germline V gene sequence: CDR1 GTSNPN, CDR2 SVGIG (reference sequence). Deletions cut 0 bases from V and 5 bases from J, with 11 bases between. This CDR3 has 14 amino acids.

The chain is built from TRBV4-1 and TRBJ2-7; TRBD2 is a possible D gene (6 bases). The CDR3 sequence is 17 residues long. V was clipped by 0 bases and J by 3 bases, with 18 bases between them. Germline-derived CDR1 and CDR2 are MGHRA and YSYEKL. The CDR3 is CASSQEPRTLGLYEQYV. The CDR3 region has the DNA TGCGCCAGCAGCCAAGAACCCCGGACGTTGGGACTCTACGAGCAGTACGTC.

The V call is TRBV18, the J call TRBJ2-1, with D perhaps matching TRBD2 (6 bases). V lost 6 bases to trimming and J lost 5 bases, with 23 bases between them. The germline V gene encodes CDR1 KGHSH and CDR2 LQKENI. This CDR3 comprises 17 residues. Here the CDR3 reads CASSLNHGSLPNNEQFF. Written as DNA, the CDR3 is TGTGCCAGCTCGCTCAACCACGGGAGCCTCCCTAACAATGAGCAGTTCTTC.

The chain combines TRBV6-5 with TRBJ2-7, with a weak D call TRBD2 (5 bases). V gave up 3 bases and J gave up 3 bases, with 18 bases separating them. CDR1 MNHEY and CDR2 SVGAGI come from the germline V gene. The CDR3 spans 16 residues. DNA for the CDR3: TGTGCCAGCAGTTATTCGGGCGCTAGCCTCGTCTACGAGCAGTACTTC. This gives the protein CASSYSGASLVYEQYF.

This clone was found a few times. The chain couples TRBV27 to TRBJ1-5, with 7 bases matching TRBD1. V shed 5 bases and J 9 bases; nucleotides not matched to a gene: 10. CDR3 size: 14 residues. CDR1 and CDR2 (germline): MNHEY, SMNVEV (reference sequence). CDR3 sequence: CASSPGQARRPQHF. CDR3 sequence (DNA): TGTGCCAGCAGTCCAGGACAGGCCAGACGGCCCCAGCATTTT.

The rearrangement uses TRBV29-1 and TRBJ1-2; tentative D call: TRBD1 (6 bases). The CDR3 spans 12 residues. The V and J ends lost 3 bases and 6 bases respectively, with 11 bases between them. Germline-derived CDR1 and CDR2 are SQVTM and ANQGSEA. In DNA, the CDR3 is TGCAGCGTTGAGGCGGACAGAGATGGCTACACCTTC. Translating gives CSVEADRDGYTF.

The V and J genes are TRBV13 and TRBJ2-1; tentative D call: TRBD2 (6 bases). The CDR3 spans 12 residues. With 5 bases removed from V and 8 bases from J, the gap between germline ends came to 10 bases. Germline CDR1 PRHDT, CDR2 FYEKMQ (reference sequence). The CDR3 coding sequence is TGTGCCAGCAGCCTCAGCGGGTATGAGCAGTTCTTC. Protein: CASSLSGYEQFF.

The chain uses TRBV5-1 and TRBJ2-7; D not resolved. CDR3 size: 13 residues. Trimming removed 5 bases at V and 5 bases at J, with 14 bases between. In germline, CDR1 is SGHRS, CDR2 YFSETQ. The CDR3, as DNA: TGCGCCAGCAGTCCTAGTTCCAGAGACGAGCAGTACTTC. It specifies CASSPSSRDEQYF.

The chain has TRBV27 and TRBJ2-7; 8 nucleotides agree with TRBD2. V lost 3 bases to trimming and J lost 1 base; unmatched junction nucleotides: 2. The CDR3 has 14 amino acids. CDR1 is MNHEY and CDR2 is SMNVEV in the germline V gene (reference sequence). CDR3 protein: CASSFSGVSYEQYF. The CDR3 coding sequence is TGTGCCAGCAGTTTTAGCGGGGTTTCCTACGAGCAGTACTTC.

V usage is TRBV19 and J usage is TRBJ1-1; possible D gene TRBD1, 5 bases. CDR1 is LNHDA and CDR2 is SQIVND in the germline V gene (reference sequence). Trimming took off 7 bases at V and 1 base at J, with 10 bases between the two ends. CDR3 size: 13 residues. CDR3: CASIGVGNTEAFF. The DNA of the CDR3 is TGTGCCAGTATAGGGGTCGGGAACACTGAAGCTTTCTTT.

The chain has TRBV19 and TRBJ2-2, with 8 bases lining up with TRBD1. Germline V gives CDR1 LNHDA, CDR2 SQIVND (reference sequence). V gave up 7 bases and J gave up 1 base; unmatched junction bases: 5. The length of the CDR3 is 15 residues. This chain's CDR3 is CASNPDRGNTGELFF. The DNA for the CDR3 is TGTGCCAGTAACCCCGACAGGGGGAACACCGGGGAGCTGTTTTTT.